These 29 T cell receptor beta chains were sequenced from one sample in a study of blood T cell repertoires in COVID-19. Sequencing was performed with immunoSEQ multiplex PCR; in TCRdb, only in-frame clones are kept and a portion is missing. The sample has hundreds of thousands of clones, 80% to 90% seen once; the top ten hold roughly 7.2%. Sequenced material: peripheral blood. The source is an older woman with COVID-19, enrolled during active disease.

The CDR3 DNA is TGCGCCAGCAGTCTTTCTAGTGTTTACAATGAGCAGTTCTTC. This codes for CASSLSSVYNEQFF. V and J are TRBV5-1 and TRBJ2-1; D remains unclear. Germline loops: CDR1 SGHRS, CDR2 YFSETQ. The CDR3 extends over 14 amino acids. V was clipped by 5 bases and J by 4 bases, with 13 bases between them.

This sequence joins TRBV9 and TRBJ2-1; 10 bases are a match to TRBD1. Germline V gene lookup returns CDR1 SGDLS and CDR2 YYNGEE. The CDR3 is 16 residues long. The V gene end was trimmed by 4 bases and the J gene end by 5 bases; junction bases not matched to a gene: 9. The CDR3 loop is CASSFPEDRGNNEQFF. The DNA for the CDR3 is TGTGCCAGCAGCTTCCCAGAGGACAGGGGGAACAATGAGCAGTTCTTC.

The rearrangement joins TRBV9 to TRBJ1-2; D remains ambiguous. Trimming removed 0 bases from V and 5 bases from J, with 11 bases in between. Germline lookup yields CDR1 SGDLS and CDR2 YYNGEE. This CDR3 region has 14 residues. The CDR3 sequence: CASSVEAGRYGYTF. CDR3 nucleotide sequence: TGTGCCAGCAGCGTAGAGGCAGGTCGTTATGGCTACACCTTC.

The V call is TRBV4-2, the J call TRBJ1-2; D not resolved. V lost 0 bases, J lost 2 bases, and 10 bases lay in between. This CDR3 has 15 amino acids. Germline assignment: CDR1 LGHNA and CDR2 YNFKEQ. The CDR3 loop reads CASSQDGTYNYGYTF. CDR3 bases: TGTGCCAGCAGCCAAGATGGCACGTACAACTATGGCTACACCTTC.

CDR3 residues: CAWSVGGGNTIYF. The DNA of the CDR3 is TGTGCCTGGAGTGTAGGGGGTGGAAACACCATATATTTT. The rearrangement joins TRBV30 to TRBJ1-3; TRBD1 might be the D (6 bases). Trimming shortened V by 0 bases and J by 3 bases, and 6 bases separated the two germline ends. This CDR3 region has 13 residues. Germline CDR1 and CDR2: GTSNPN and SVGIG (reference sequence).

This rearrangement joins TRBV24-1 to TRBJ2-1; 9 bases fit TRBD2. This CDR3 comprises 19 residues. Germline loops: CDR1 KGHDR, CDR2 SFDVKD. The V gene end was trimmed by 0 bases and the J gene end by 0 bases; junction bases not matched to a gene: 8. DNA for the CDR3: TGTGCCACCAGTGATTTGCAGAGCGGGGGGAGTCGCTCCTACAATGAGCAGTTCTTC. This gives the protein CATSDLQSGGSRSYNEQFF.

The chain has TRBV3-1 (or the pseudogene TRBV3-2) and TRBJ1-4; tentative D call: TRBD1 (6 bases). V was clipped by 0 bases and J by 8 bases, with 13 bases between them. There are 15 residues in the CDR3. Germline loops: CDR1 LGHDT, CDR2 YNNKEL (reference sequence). CDR3 amino acids: CASSQDARTDEKLFF. The DNA for the CDR3 is TGTGCCAGCAGCCAAGACGCGAGGACAGACGAAAAACTGTTTTTT.

V and J are TRBV19 and TRBJ1-4; 10 bases line up with TRBD1. CDR3 length: 15 residues. The germline V gene has CDR1 LNHDA and CDR2 SQIVND (reference sequence). The junction had 4 bases not matched to a gene; V was cut back by 6 bases and J by 3 bases. CDR3 sequence (DNA): TGTGCCAGTAGGACAGGGGGCGGTGCTAATGAAAAACTGTTTTTT. Its translation: CASRTGGGANEKLFF.

The rearrangement joins TRBV5-1 to TRBJ2-1; D is unresolved. Trimming took off 0 bases at V and 0 bases at J, with 7 bases between the two ends. Germline CDR1 is SGHRS and CDR2 is YFSETQ. This CDR3 has 15 residues. The chain's CDR3 is CASSLAPGSYNEQFF. The CDR3 bases are TGCGCCAGCAGCTTGGCCCCGGGCTCCTACAATGAGCAGTTCTTC.

The chain employs TRBV30 and TRBJ1-4, with D unresolved. The CDR3 is 10 residues long. Trimming cost V 4 bases and J 15 bases, with 12 bases left between them. CDR1 is GTSNPN and CDR2 is SVGIG in the germline V gene (reference sequence). DNA of the CDR3: TGTGCCTGGAAAGAGGAGAGGGTGTTTTTT. Its protein is CAWKEERVFF. The full variable domain, completed using reference TRBV30 and TRBJ1-4, is SQTIHQWPATLVQPVGSPLSLECTVEGTSNPNLYWYRQAAGRGLQLLFYSVGIGQISSEVPQNLSASRPQDRQFILSSKKLLLSDSGFYLCAWKEERVFFGSGTQLSVL.

This clone was observed a single time. The chain employs TRBV10-3 and TRBJ1-5; unclear D gene. The ends were cut back, 6 bases at V and 0 bases at J, with 15 bases in the middle. The CDR3 runs 16 residues. In germline, CDR1 is ENHRY, CDR2 SYGVKD. CDR3 amino acids: CAISEGTAYSNQPQHF. The CDR3 DNA reads TGTGCCATCAGCGAGGGTACAGCCTATAGCAATCAGCCCCAGCATTTT.

The CDR3 DNA sequence: TGTGCCAGCTCACTCCCGCCCGGGACAACCAGCAATCAGCCCCAGCATTTT. Translating it yields CASSLPPGTTSNQPQHF. The V call is TRBV18, the J call TRBJ1-5, with D perhaps TRBD1 (6 bases). The germline V gene has CDR1 KGHSH and CDR2 LQKENI. This CDR3 has 17 residues. Between the trimmed V and J ends, which lost 4 bases and 1 base, there was a span of 17 bases.

The V gene is TRBV3-1 (or the pseudogene TRBV3-2), the J gene TRBJ1-5; D ambiguous. V was shortened by 0 bases and J by 3 bases, with 12 bases between the two germline ends. Germline V CDR1 and CDR2: LGHDT, YNNKEL (reference sequence). The CDR3 sequence is 16 residues long. The CDR3 sequence is CASSQEAGVSNQPQHF. CDR3 nucleotides: TGTGCCAGCAGCCAAGAGGCCGGGGTCTCCAATCAGCCCCAGCATTTT.

The V gene is TRBV18, the J gene TRBJ1-1; possible D gene TRBD1, 5 bases. The CDR3 is 15 amino acids. The V gene's germline CDR1 is KGHSH and CDR2 LQKENI. Trimming removed 6 bases at V and 1 base at J, with 15 bases between. The CDR3 DNA follows: TGTGCCAGCTCGGGGGGGAACCAGGGGAACACTGAAGCTTTCTTT. It yields the protein CASSGGNQGNTEAFF.

This chain joins TRBV7-2 and TRBJ2-3; no reliable D call. Trimming took 4 bases from V and 11 from J, leaving 16 bases between them. The germline CDR1 and CDR2 sequences are SGHTA and FQGNSA. This CDR3 is built from 13 residues. Here the CDR3 reads CASSSPAAVQQYF. For the CDR3, the DNA is TGTGCCAGCAGCTCCCCCGCGGCGGTCCAGCAGTATTTT.

The chain is built from TRBV12-3 or TRBV12-4 and TRBJ1-2, with TRBD1 as a possible D gene (5 bases). The V and J ends lost 5 bases and 3 bases respectively, with 10 bases between them. This CDR3 is 13 amino acids long. The CDR3 nucleotides are TGTGCCAGCAGTCTGACAGCTGACTATGGCTACACCTTC. Translation gives CASSLTADYGYTF.

This chain joins TRBV18 and TRBJ1-1; D call uncertain. The CDR3 covers 14 residues. Per the germline V gene, CDR1 is KGHSH and CDR2 is LQKENI. V was trimmed by 2 bases and J by 1 base, leaving 8 bases between them. The CDR3 DNA is TGTGCCAGCTCACCAGGGAGGGCGAACACTGAAGCTTTCTTT. Its protein is CASSPGRANTEAFF.

This clone has just a few counts. The chain recombines TRBV5-1 with TRBJ1-1; D unclear. The ends were cut back, 1 base at V and 5 bases at J, with 15 bases in the middle. CDR3 length: 15 amino acids. Germline CDR1 is SGHRS and CDR2 is YFSETQ. The CDR3 DNA sequence: TGCGCCAGCAGCTTGTGGGAGCGGGTGGTTACTGAAGCTTTCTTT. This sequence encodes CASSLWERVVTEAFF.

The chain recombines TRBV7-2 with TRBJ1-4; 8 nucleotides align to TRBD1. V shed 5 bases and J 9 bases; nucleotides not matched to a gene: 8. This CDR3 region has 14 residues. Germline loops: CDR1 SGHTA, CDR2 FQGNSA. CDR3: CASSQRTGSQKLFF. CDR3 in DNA: TGTGCCAGCAGCCAACGGACAGGGTCCCAAAAACTGTTTTTT.

The rearrangement joins TRBV7-8 to TRBJ2-3, with a tentative D call TRBD1 (6 bases). The germline CDR1 and CDR2 sequences are SGHVS and FQNEAQ. The V end was cut by 4 bases, the J end by 0 bases, with 11 bases between. This CDR3 has 15 residues. The CDR3 DNA reads TGTGCCAGCAGCTCACGGACAGAGAGCACAGATACGCAGTATTTT. This sequence encodes CASSSRTESTDTQYF.

The sample holds a few counts of this clone. V gene TRBV7-2 combines with J gene TRBJ1-2, with 7 positions matching TRBD1. CDR3 length equals 14 residues. V shed 5 bases and J 4 bases; nucleotides not matched to a gene: 7. Germline CDR1 reads SGHTA; CDR2 reads FQGNSA. CDR3 in DNA: TGTGCCAGCAGCCCAGGACAGGAACCCTATGGCTACACCTTC. This codes for CASSPGQEPYGYTF.

The gene calls are TRBV4-2 and TRBJ2-3; 11 nucleotides align to TRBD2. The CDR3 has 16 residues. From germline, CDR1 is LGHNA and CDR2 YNFKEQ. J lost 5 bases, V lost 4 bases, and 8 bases had no gene match. In DNA, the CDR3 is TGTGCCAGCAGCCTCCCACTAGCGGGGGAGCTAGATACGCAGTATTTT. It translates to CASSLPLAGELDTQYF.

This chain joins TRBV29-1 and TRBJ2-5; perhaps TRBD1 as D (6 bases). Germline-derived CDR1 and CDR2 are SQVTM and ANQGSEA. Trimming cost V 6 bases and J 4 bases, with 15 bases left between them. The CDR3 has 13 amino acids. CDR3 sequence reads: CSVYKQGRETQYF. CDR3 bases: TGCAGCGTGTACAAACAGGGAAGAGAGACCCAGTACTTC.

The genes are TRBV5-4 and TRBJ2-4, with D unclear. CDR3 length: 13 amino acids. The ends were cut back, 4 bases at V and 3 bases at J, with 8 bases in the middle. Germline V lookup: CDR1 SGHNT, CDR2 YYREEE (reference sequence). CDR3 residues: CASSPESKNIQYF. Written as DNA, the CDR3 is TGTGCCAGCAGCCCGGAGAGCAAAAACATTCAGTACTTC.

This clone was recorded only once. The chain couples TRBV9 to TRBJ1-2; weak D call: TRBD1 (6 bases). The CDR3 has 15 amino acids. The V and J ends lost 0 bases and 0 bases respectively, with 9 bases between them. The germline CDR1 and CDR2 sequences are SGDLS and YYNGEE. The CDR3 here is CASSVEQGANYGYTF. In nucleotides, the CDR3 is TGTGCCAGCAGCGTAGAACAGGGTGCTAACTATGGCTACACCTTC.

The count of this clone is one. The V and J genes are TRBV2 and TRBJ2-3, with a possible D match to TRBD2 (6 bases). The V gene's germline CDR1 is SNHLY and CDR2 FYNNEI. The CDR3 contains 16 residues. Trimming pared 10 bases from V and 0 bases from J, leaving 20 bases between. The CDR3 loop is CATRLGPTSSTDTQYF. The CDR3 nucleotides read TGTGCCACCCGACTAGGCCCTACTTCTAGCACAGATACGCAGTATTTT.

V usage is TRBV2 and J usage is TRBJ1-1; D is perhaps TRBD1 (5 bases). The CDR3 length is 12 residues. Deletions cut 4 bases from V and 11 bases from J, with 14 bases between. CDR1 is SNHLY, CDR2 FYNNEI, per germline. CDR3 amino acids: CASSGGGVNAFF. CDR3 nucleotides: TGTGCCAGCAGTGGGGGCGGCGTTAATGCTTTCTTT.

V is TRBV12-3 or TRBV12-4 and J is TRBJ1-1; possible D gene TRBD1, 5 bases. This CDR3 is built from 13 residues. Trimming pared 2 bases from V and 7 bases from J, leaving 11 bases between. CDR3 region: CASSLLGRFEAFF. The DNA of the CDR3 is TGTGCCAGCAGTTTATTGGGGCGGTTTGAAGCTTTCTTT.

The chain carries TRBV2 and TRBJ1-3; no firm D call. Germline V lookup: CDR1 SNHLY, CDR2 FYNNEI. With 4 bases removed from V and 4 bases from J, the gap between germline ends came to 14 bases. The CDR3 runs 15 residues. CDR3 residues: CASSGSRGSGNTIYF. The CDR3 DNA follows: TGTGCCAGCAGTGGTAGTCGGGGATCAGGAAACACCATATATTTT.